This TCR beta chain emerged from a study of regulatory T cells in long-lasting Graves disease. Whole-study findings and limits: Among samples with persistent disease, TRBV28, TRBJ1-2 and TRBJ2-5 were favored.

Relying on iRepertoire HTBI primers and Arm-PCR of CDR3 regions, the team built TCR beta libraries. Using its own MiXCR run on the multiplex PCR reads, TCRdb lists one record per CDR3 protein. Of around 480,000 distinct CDR3 sequences listed, 15% to 20% were seen once; the top ten hold 9% to 15%. A few counts support this clonotype. Its target is unknown. V was clipped by 5 bases and J by 6 bases, with 11 bases between them. Germline V gene sequence: CDR1 MNHNS, CDR2 SASEGT. The CDR3 is 14 residues long. The time point was: newly diagnosed GD, antithyroid drugs for less than 3 months. The TCR library was prepared using RNA isolated from PBMCs. These sequences were also reported in another study, on T cells in Graves' hyperthyroidism and ophthalmopathy.

The chain has TRBV6-1 and TRBJ1-6; a possible D gene is TRBD1 (6 bases). The sample here was peripheral blood mononuclear cells (PBMCs), taken at new diagnosis, from a patient treated with antithyroid drugs. The TCR originated in a man between 35 and 55 years old with Graves disease. As DNA, the CDR3 is TGTGCCAGCAGTCGGGGGCCTGCTAATTCACCCCTCCACTTT. Its protein product is CASSRGPANSPLHF.